What follows is one TCR beta chain and its context. Its specificity is unknown. The record originates from a study of CD8+CD57+ T cells in acquired aplastic anemia. Notes on the study in general: CD8+ Simpson's diversity did not differ significantly between patients and controls.

V was pared by 8 bases and J by 3 bases, with 8 bases of the junction left unmatched. The CDR3 is made up of 13 amino acids. CDR1 and CDR2 from the germline V gene are DFQATT and SNEGSKA (reference sequence). Individuals selected for sequencing had exhibited CD8+CD57+ cell expansion on flow cytometry. Every one of the patients had aplastic anemia (severe, acquired). Using genomic DNA as the template, TCR beta VDJ and CDR3 profiling was carried out. From the reads, TCRdb called clonotypes with MiXCR, one entry per CDR3 protein. The sample shows 300,000 or so distinct CDR3 sequences, approximately 58% of them seen only once.

The rearrangement links TRBV20-1 to TRBJ1-2, with TRBD1 matching over 8 bases. The sequenced sample was sorted CD4+, CD8+, or CD8+CD57+ T cells (not recorded which) from PBMCs. The receptor was isolated from a human donor with aplastic anemia. The DNA for the CDR3 is TGCAGTCCACCGAAGACAGGGGACTATGGCTACACCTTC. Residues: CSPPKTGDYGYTF.